The 9 T cell receptor beta chains listed next were all sequenced from one sample in a study of T cell changes during pregnancy in multiple sclerosis. Some clones are missing from TCRdb's copy, which holds only in-frame ones; the method was immunoSEQ multiplex PCR. Here the sample spans 40,000 to 60,000 clones, 92% being singletons. The specimen comprised CD4+ T cells from peripheral blood mononuclear cells, sampled after pregnancy. The receptors shown here come from a female donor with multiple sclerosis, enrolled in a pregnancy study.

The chain uses TRBV2 and TRBJ1-3, with 7 bases that match TRBD1. The CDR3 is 16 amino acids. Germline V gives CDR1 SNHLY, CDR2 FYNNEI. The junction had 8 bases not matched to a gene; V was cut back by 4 bases and J by 2 bases. The CDR3 spells CASSVEQGSTGNTIYF. The CDR3 nucleotides read TGTGCCAGCAGTGTGGAACAGGGGTCAACTGGAAACACCATATATTTT.

The J gene is TRBJ1-2, the V gene TRBV4-3; D gene uncertain. This CDR3 is 15 amino acids long. Germline CDR1 and CDR2: LGHNA and YSLEER. The V end was cut by 0 bases, the J end by 2 bases, with 10 bases between. The CDR3 region is CASSQEYARNYGYTF. For the CDR3, the DNA is TGCGCCAGCAGCCAAGAATATGCCAGGAACTATGGCTACACCTTC.

The chain uses TRBV9 and TRBJ2-5; TRBD2 matches at 8 bases. The CDR3 has 16 amino acids. V gave up 3 bases and J gave up 4 bases; unmatched junction bases: 11. CDR1 and CDR2 (germline): SGDLS, YYNGEE. The CDR3 DNA sequence: TGTGCCAGCAGCGCCACTAGCGGCCTCATCGGAGAGACCCAGTACTTC. Translation: CASSATSGLIGETQYF.

The V call is TRBV11-2, the J call TRBJ2-7; TRBD1 aligns across 7 bases. The trim removed 6 bases at V and 5 bases at J, leaving 4 bases unmatched. The germline gives CDR1 SGHAT, CDR2 FQNNGV. The CDR3 has 12 residues. The CDR3 is CASRHTGDEQYF. CDR3 bases: TGTGCCAGCAGACACACAGGGGACGAGCAGTACTTC.

CDR3 DNA sequence: TGCAGCGTTGTAAGAGGGATCGGCACAGATACGCAGTATTTT. Residues: CSVVRGIGTDTQYF. This sequence joins TRBV29-1 and TRBJ2-3, with D perhaps matching TRBD2 (5 bases). Germline values: CDR1 SQVTM, CDR2 ANQGSEA. With 4 bases removed from V and 1 base from J, the gap between germline ends came to 12 bases. The CDR3 sequence is 14 residues long.

The chain employs TRBV4-3 and TRBJ2-7, with TRBD1 identical over 7 bases. Germline values: CDR1 LGHNA, CDR2 YSLEER. V was clipped by 4 bases and J by 1 base; unmatched bases: 10. The CDR3 totals 16 residues. The CDR3 reads CASSLTIVTGSYEQYF. The CDR3 DNA reads TGCGCCAGCAGCCTCACTATCGTGACAGGGTCCTACGAGCAGTACTTC.

This clone has only one observation. The gene calls are TRBV5-1 and TRBJ2-3; 15 bases agree with TRBD2. Germline V gene data show CDR1 as SGHRS and CDR2 as YFSETQ. J was trimmed by 4 bases and V by 4 bases; bases with no gene match: 4. This CDR3 contains 16 residues. The DNA of the CDR3 is TGCGCCAGCAGCACGGGACTAGCGGGAGGCTCAGATACGCAGTATTTT. This translates into CASSTGLAGGSDTQYF.

The chain links TRBV19 to TRBJ2-3, with 10 bases lining up with TRBD2. This CDR3 has 15 amino acids. Germline values: CDR1 LNHDA, CDR2 SQIVND (reference sequence). J gave up 3 bases and V 5 bases, and 5 bases lay outside the gene matches. The CDR3 DNA sequence: TGTGCCAGTAGTGTCAGCGGGAGGGGAACAGATACGCAGTATTTT. Its protein product is CASSVSGRGTDTQYF.

The genes are TRBV5-1 and TRBJ1-2; D is possibly TRBD1 (5 bases). The V end lost 0 bases, the J end lost 2 bases, and 14 bases lay between the germline ends. CDR3 length equals 16 residues. Germline CDR1 is SGHRS and CDR2 is YFSETQ. CDR3 residues: CASSLADRGLNYGYTF. DNA of the CDR3: TGCGCCAGCAGCTTGGCAGATCGGGGGTTGAACTATGGCTACACCTTC.